This record concerns one T cell receptor beta chain sequence. The entry originates in a study of blood T cell repertoires in COVID-19. At the level of the study: The samples span acute and convalescent COVID-19 from the United States, Italy and Spain. T cells, B-cell-depleted T cells, or PBMCs supplied cDNA or gDNA.

How the authors handled the data: Amplification with reference gene primers provided the estimates of nucleated cell counts. Data came from immunoSEQ multiplex PCR; TCRdb stores just in-frame clones and leaves some out. Clone size and V and J calls were adopted from that table, with D and trimming inferred from the DNA. This table has about 140,000 clones, about 90% appearing once. The CDR3 spans 14 residues. CDR1 is SGDLS, CDR2 YYNGEE, per germline. The V gene lost 4 bases and the J gene lost 3 bases, with 14 bases spanning the gap. The rearrangement links TRBV9 to TRBJ2-7, with a tentative D call TRBD2 (7 bases). The TCR originated in a man over 45 with active or convalescent COVID-19. Sample: peripheral blood. The CDR3 bases are TGTGCCAGCAGCTCCGGCGGGGGCTACTACGAGCAGTACTTC. Its translation: CASSSGGGYYEQYF.